Listed here are 23 T cell receptor beta chains from one sample, sequenced in a study of beta chain features in type 1 diabetes. Sequencing targeted expressed TCRB transcripts, as all isolated RNA had been reverse transcribed. Profiling relied on immunoSEQ multiplex PCR, and the TCRdb table lists in-frame clones only, not all of them. The sample lists roughly 300,000 clones, around 15% occurring once. The sample consisted of central memory CD4+ T cells from blood. Source of these receptors: a man younger than 45 in good health.

This clone was seen only a few times. The chain carries TRBV10-3 and TRBJ1-6, with D possibly TRBD1 on 5 matching bases. The length of the CDR3 is 14 residues. Germline V gene lookup returns CDR1 ENHRY and CDR2 SYGVKD. V gave up 3 bases and J gave up 12 bases, with 15 bases separating them. CDR3 coding DNA: TGTGCCATCAGTGAAGGGCAGGGTGGTGGACCCCTCCACTTT. It yields the protein CAISEGQGGGPLHF.

The chain combines TRBV5-5 with TRBJ2-1; 11 nucleotides align to TRBD2. Germline V gene data show CDR1 as SGHKS and CDR2 as YYEKEE (reference sequence). This CDR3 has 15 amino acids. Trimming cost V 4 bases and J 4 bases; bases outside gene matches: 4. In nucleotides, the CDR3 is TGTGCCAGCAGCCCCGGGACTAGCGGATACAATGAGCAGTTCTTC. The encoded protein is CASSPGTSGYNEQFF. Using reference TRBV5-5 and TRBJ2-1 for the parts outside the CDR3, the full variable domain is DAGVTQSPTHLIKTRGQQVTLRCSPISGHKSVSWYQQVLGQGPQFIFQYYEKEERGRGNFPDRFSARQFPNYSSELNVNALLLGDSALYLCASSPGTSGYNEQFFGPGTRLTVL.

This chain joins TRBV7-8 and TRBJ1-6, with D possibly being TRBD1 (5 bases). V was shortened by 1 base and J by 7 bases, with 11 bases between the two germline ends. Per the germline V gene, CDR1 is SGHVS and CDR2 is FQNEAQ. The CDR3 has 15 amino acids. The CDR3, as DNA: TGTGCCAGCAGCTTAGAGAGGGGCGGGAATTCACCCCTCCACTTT. This gives the protein CASSLERGGNSPLHF.

This clone was observed a single time. This chain uses TRBV6-5 with TRBJ1-1; D possibly corresponds to TRBD1 (6 bases). Germline CDR1 reads MNHEY; CDR2 reads SVGAGI. V shed 4 bases and J shed 5 bases, with 20 bases lying between them. This CDR3 has 16 amino acids. The CDR3 sequence: CASSSGSWQGQTEAFF. CDR3 in DNA: TGTGCCAGCAGTTCGGGGTCGTGGCAGGGGCAAACTGAAGCTTTCTTT.

This clone came up many times. The V call is TRBV2, the J call TRBJ2-7; TRBD1 might be the D (5 bases). The germline V gene encodes CDR1 SNHLY and CDR2 FYNNEI. V was trimmed by 6 bases and J by 3 bases, leaving 9 bases between them. The CDR3 loop spans 12 amino acids. CDR3 bases: TGTGCCAGCAGCGACAGTTACTACGAGCAGTACTTC. This encodes CASSDSYYEQYF.

This clone was seen more than once but under ten times. This chain uses TRBV6-5 with TRBJ1-2, with D possibly TRBD1 on 6 matching bases. V was clipped by 2 bases and J by 2 bases, with 15 bases between them. Germline-derived CDR1 and CDR2 are MNHEY and SVGAGI. This CDR3 comprises 16 residues. The CDR3 nucleotides are TGTGCCAGCAGTTACCTTGGACAGTTTAAAAACTATGGCTACACCTTC. It translates to CASSYLGQFKNYGYTF.

This clone has at least ten counts. The V gene is TRBV29-1, the J gene TRBJ1-2; D remains unclear. V lost 1 base and J lost 0, with 9 bases in between. This CDR3 is built from 14 residues. The germline V gene encodes CDR1 SQVTM and CDR2 ANQGSEA. CDR3 region: CSVEGSETNYGYTF. The CDR3 nucleotides are TGCAGCGTTGAAGGATCGGAGACTAACTATGGCTACACCTTC. The variable domain in full, completed from reference TRBV29-1 and TRBJ1-2, reads SAVISQKPSRDICQRGTSLTIQCQVDSQVTMMFWYRQQPGQSLTLIATANQGSEATYESGFVIDKFPISRPNLTFSTLTVSNMSPEDSSIYLCSVEGSETNYGYTFGSGTRLTVV.

The DNA of the CDR3 is TGTGCCAGCAGTGAGCCGGGACAGTACTATGGCTACACCTTC. Translation gives CASSEPGQYYGYTF. This chain joins TRBV2 and TRBJ1-2; 7 bases are shared with TRBD1. The CDR3 runs to 14 residues. From germline, CDR1 is SNHLY and CDR2 FYNNEI. The junction had 4 bases not matched to a gene; V was cut back by 3 bases and J by 3 bases.

This clone showed up just once. This chain uses TRBV7-8 with TRBJ2-7; 9 bases agree with TRBD1. V shed 1 base, J shed 1 base, and the junction held 2 bases outside the gene matches. Germline V CDR1 and CDR2: SGHVS, FQNEAQ. The CDR3 has 15 amino acids. CDR3 DNA sequence: TGTGCCAGCAGCTTAGTCGGGACAGGGTCCTACGAGCAGTACGTC. Residues: CASSLVGTGSYEQYV.

This clone was picked up many times. The chain carries TRBV4-2 and TRBJ2-3; 7 bases are shared with TRBD2. V dropped 4 bases and J dropped 0; count of bases not matched to a gene: 4. This CDR3 is 15 amino acids long. Germline V CDR1 and CDR2: LGHNA, YNFKEQ. CDR3 sequence reads: CASSPSGASTDTQYF. The CDR3, as DNA: TGTGCCAGCAGCCCTAGCGGAGCTAGCACAGATACGCAGTATTTT.

This clone was found many times. The chain links TRBV27 to TRBJ2-5, with 9 bases fitting TRBD1. Unmatched junction bases numbered 7, after V lost 6 bases and J lost 5 bases. CDR1 is MNHEY and CDR2 is SMNVEV in the germline V gene (reference sequence). This CDR3 region has 14 residues. The CDR3 sequence: CASSYDRGWETQYF. The CDR3 region has the DNA TGTGCCAGCAGCTATGACAGGGGGTGGGAGACCCAGTACTTC.

This clone was detected only a few times. This rearrangement joins TRBV7-2 to TRBJ2-1; D is possibly TRBD2 (5 bases). The CDR3 is 15 residues long. Germline V gives CDR1 SGHTA, CDR2 FQGNSA. The ends were cut back, 5 bases at V and 4 bases at J, with 15 bases in the middle. The CDR3 DNA sequence: TGTGCCAGCAGCCCAGCCTACGGGGAGTACAATGAGCAGTTCTTC. Protein product: CASSPAYGEYNEQFF.

This clone was counted a few times. The chain recombines TRBV6-1 with TRBJ2-5; D might be TRBD1 or TRBD2, each matching 5 bases. The CDR3 consists of 16 residues. V lost 3 bases and J 2 bases, leaving 16 bases between the germline ends. Looked up from germline, CDR1 is MNHNS and CDR2 is SASEGT. CDR3 protein: CASSEGKGTVQETQYF. DNA of the CDR3: TGTGCCAGCAGTGAGGGGAAGGGGACGGTACAAGAGACCCAGTACTTC.

This clone appeared a few times. The V and J genes are TRBV10-3 and TRBJ1-3; D is unclear. V was shortened by 0 bases and J by 6 bases, with 12 bases between the two germline ends. From germline, CDR1 is ENHRY and CDR2 SYGVKD. The length of the CDR3 is 15 residues. CDR3 in DNA: TGTGCCATCAGTGAGTCGGGTTGGCGGGAAAACACCATATATTTT. Its translation is CAISESGWRENTIYF.

In this sample, this clone turned up a few times. The sample has other DNA sequences that encode this CDR3 too. The rearrangement joins TRBV5-1 to TRBJ2-1, with 8 nucleotides matching TRBD2. V dropped 3 bases and J dropped 2; count of bases not matched to a gene: 4. The CDR3 consists of 15 residues. Germline-derived CDR1 and CDR2 are SGHRS and YFSETQ. The CDR3 sequence is CASSSERGTYNEQFF. In DNA form, the CDR3 reads TGCGCCAGCAGCTCCGAGCGGGGGACCTACAATGAGCAGTTCTTC.

V and J are TRBV7-9 and TRBJ2-3; D uncertain. Germline V gives CDR1 SEHNR, CDR2 FQNEAQ (reference sequence). This CDR3 spans 15 amino acids. Trimming took off 3 bases at V and 0 bases at J, with 10 bases between the two ends. CDR3 residues: CASSFSQDSTDTQYF. The CDR3 region has the DNA TGTGCCAGCAGCTTTAGCCAGGACAGCACAGATACGCAGTATTTT.

This clone was seen a few times. The chain couples TRBV27 to TRBJ1-4; maybe TRBD1 (5 bases). Germline loops: CDR1 MNHEY, CDR2 SMNVEV (reference sequence). V lost 3 bases and J 11 bases, leaving 13 bases between the germline ends. The CDR3 sequence is 13 residues long. The CDR3 protein is CASSFYSGGKLFF. The CDR3 DNA reads TGTGCCAGCAGTTTTTATTCTGGGGGGAAACTGTTTTTT. The variable domain in full, with the rest retrieved from reference TRBV27 and TRBJ1-4, is EAQVTQNPRYLITVTGKKLTVTCSQNMNHEYMSWYRQDPGLGLRQIYYSMNVEVTDKGDVPEGYKVSRKEKRNFPLILESPSPNQTSLYFCASSFYSGGKLFFGSGTQLSVL.

The chain recombines TRBV5-1 with TRBJ2-1; 9 bases map to TRBD2. This CDR3 region has 16 residues. Germline assignment: CDR1 SGHRS and CDR2 YFSETQ. V trimming: 1 base; J trimming: 9 bases; junction bases outside the gene matches: 11. CDR3 bases: TGCGCCAGCAGCTTGTTGGGGGCGGGAGGGCGAAGTGAGCAGTTCTTC. Protein: CASSLLGAGGRSEQFF.

In nucleotides, the CDR3 is TGTGCCAGCAGCCCACGAAACAAGGGGGGGAACATTCAGTACTTC. Amino acids: CASSPRNKGGNIQYF. The rearrangement joins TRBV4-2 to TRBJ2-4; tentative D call: TRBD2 (7 bases). V was cut by 4 bases and J by 7 bases, with 17 bases left in between. This CDR3 has 15 residues. The germline V gene has CDR1 LGHNA and CDR2 YNFKEQ.

This chain connects TRBV16 to TRBJ2-3; D remains ambiguous. In germline, CDR1 is KGHSY, CDR2 FQNENV. The CDR3 length is 14 residues. V gave up 1 base and J gave up 5 bases, with 10 bases separating them. The CDR3 region is CASSQFLSGDTQYF. In DNA, the CDR3 is TGTGCCAGCAGCCAATTTCTCTCCGGAGATACGCAGTATTTT.

This rearrangement joins TRBV5-1 to TRBJ2-7; 9 nucleotides align to TRBD1. V lost 4 bases to trimming and J lost 7 bases; unmatched junction nucleotides: 9. Germline V gene sequence: CDR1 SGHRS, CDR2 YFSETQ. The CDR3 is 14 amino acids. The CDR3 nucleotides are TGCGCCAGCAGCCCGGGACAGGGCCGGGAAGAGCAGTACTTC. Its translation: CASSPGQGREEQYF.

This clone has just a few counts. J is TRBJ2-3 and V is TRBV12-5; 15 positions agree with TRBD2. This CDR3 has 19 residues. The germline gives CDR1 LGHNT, CDR2 FRNRAP. After removal of 0 bases from V and 3 bases from J, the junction contained 7 bases not matched to a gene. The CDR3 loop is CASGLVRGLAGGLTDTQYF. In nucleotides, the CDR3 is TGTGCTAGTGGTTTGGTACGGGGACTAGCGGGGGGATTAACAGATACGCAGTATTTT.

CDR3 amino acids: CSANSGTGADTQYF. The CDR3 DNA sequence: TGCAGCGCAAATTCCGGGACAGGAGCAGATACGCAGTATTTT. The rearrangement links TRBV29-1 to TRBJ2-3; 8 nucleotides agree with TRBD1. This CDR3 is 14 amino acids long. The junction had 10 bases not matched to a gene; V was cut back by 7 bases and J by 4 bases. Germline-derived CDR1 and CDR2 are SQVTM and ANQGSEA.